This TCR beta chain is drawn from a study of blood T cells in healthy people across ages. Primed by a sample-barcoded 5' primer and a J-beta primer mix, a second PCR proceeded for 7 to 11 cycles. Each CDR3 protein gets one entry after TCRdb re-called the 5' RACE reads with MiXCR. The sample holds 780,000 or so distinct CDR3 sequences; 20% to 30% are singletons and the top ten take 3.7%. The table lists this clonotype with a few counts. Germline-derived CDR1 and CDR2 are SNHLY and FYNNEI. Trimming removed 1 base at V and 4 bases at J, with 7 bases between. This CDR3 has 13 residues. The same sample was also studied in work on T cells of mothers and their children.

The chain couples TRBV2 to TRBJ1-2; D perhaps matches TRBD1 (5 bases). The receptor's source is a boy aged 5-17 years in good health. Sequencing input: blood. As DNA, the CDR3 is TGTGCCAGCAGTGAAGGGGGGATCTATGGCTACACCTTC. It translates to CASSEGGIYGYTF.